This is a list of T cell receptor beta chains from one sample in a study of blood T cells in healthy people across ages. MiXCR, run by TCRdb on the 5' RACE reads, gives a single entry per CDR3 protein. Of about 1.4 million distinct CDR3 sequences listed, around 55% were seen once; the top ten hold about 6.3%. Material for sequencing was blood. Source of these receptors: a man aged 18 to 30 in good health. Both conserved end residues are part of each CDR3. The D gene is left open where the match is weak. Some rows have no size entry. The others give once, few or many, or a class for an expanded clone.

CDR3nt: TGCGCCAGCAGCCTCGGACAGCGCGGGGCGGATACGCAGTATTTT
CDR3aa: CASSLGQRGADTQYF
abundance: -
d_gene: -
j_gene: TRBJ2-3
v_gene: TRBV4-3

CDR3nt: TGTGCCAGCAGCTTATTTAAGCGGGAGGAATCCTACGAGCAGTACTTC
CDR3aa: CASSLFKREESYEQYF
abundance: -
d_gene: TRBD2
j_gene: TRBJ2-7
v_gene: TRBV11-2

CDR3nt: TGTGCCAGCAGTCTACAGGGGGTCTGGCAGCCCCAGCATTTT
CDR3aa: CASSLQGVWQPQHF
abundance: -
d_gene: TRBD1
j_gene: TRBJ1-5
v_gene: TRBV12-3/TRBV12-4

CDR3nt: TGTGCCAGCAGTTTATTACCTCCACTACCCGAGCAGTACTTC
CDR3aa: CASSLLPPLPEQYF
abundance: -
d_gene: -
j_gene: TRBJ2-7
v_gene: TRBV28

CDR3nt: TGTGCCGCCCGGACAGGGGCGGTGGGTGAGCAGTACTTC
CDR3aa: CAARTGAVGEQYF
abundance: -
d_gene: TRBD1
j_gene: TRBJ2-4
v_gene: TRBV12-3/TRBV12-4

CDR3nt: TGTGCCAGCAGTAGAGCGGGAGGCAGCACAGATACGCAGTATTTT
CDR3aa: CASSRAGGSTDTQYF
abundance: -
d_gene: TRBD2
j_gene: TRBJ2-3
v_gene: TRBV6-6

CDR3nt: TGTGCCACCAGCAGAGATTTGGCAGGGGGCGCGGGGTCGGACACTGAAGCTTTCTTT
CDR3aa: CATSRDLAGGAGSDTEAFF
abundance: -
d_gene: TRBD1
j_gene: TRBJ1-1
v_gene: TRBV15

CDR3nt: TGTGCCAGCAGCTCGACGGACACTCCTCTTCATGAGCAGTTCTTC
CDR3aa: CASSSTDTPLHEQFF
abundance: -
d_gene: -
j_gene: TRBJ2-1
v_gene: TRBV5-5

CDR3nt: TGCACCAGCAGCTGGACAGGGGTTCCAGAGGATGGGGCCAACGTCCTGACTTTC
CDR3aa: CTSSWTGVPEDGANVLTF
abundance: -
d_gene: TRBD1
j_gene: TRBJ2-6
v_gene: TRBV5-1

CDR3nt: TGCAGTGCTAGTCCCCCCTCACTCCTTAATAATTCACCCCTCCACTTT
CDR3aa: CSASPPSLLNNSPLHF
abundance: -
d_gene: -
j_gene: TRBJ1-6
v_gene: TRBV20-1

CDR3nt: TGTGCCATCAGGGTCAGGGAACAGAACACTGAAGCTTTCTTT
CDR3aa: CAIRVREQNTEAFF
abundance: -
d_gene: -
j_gene: TRBJ1-1
v_gene: TRBV10-3

CDR3nt: TGTGCCAGCAGCTCCTTATTAGCGGAGATCACAGATACGCAGTATTTT
CDR3aa: CASSSLLAEITDTQYF
abundance: -
d_gene: -
j_gene: TRBJ2-3
v_gene: TRBV6-2/TRBV6-3

CDR3nt: TGCAGTGCTGGGGGGCGTGAGGGCGAGCAGTTCTTC
CDR3aa: CSAGGREGEQFF
abundance: -
d_gene: -
j_gene: TRBJ2-1
v_gene: TRBV20-1

CDR3nt: TGTGCCAGCAGTTACTCTAGTCTCACTGAAGCTTTCTTT
CDR3aa: CASSYSSLTEAFF
abundance: few
d_gene: -
j_gene: TRBJ1-1
v_gene: TRBV6-2/TRBV6-3

CDR3nt: TGCAGCGTTACCGGGAGGGCCACAGATACGCAGTATTTT
CDR3aa: CSVTGRATDTQYF
abundance: few
d_gene: TRBD2
j_gene: TRBJ2-3
v_gene: TRBV29-1

CDR3nt: TGTGCCATCAGTGGGGCTGGGCCCACAGATACGCAGTATTTT
CDR3aa: CAISGAGPTDTQYF
abundance: few
d_gene: -
j_gene: TRBJ2-3
v_gene: TRBV10-3

CDR3nt: TGCAGCGTTGCGGGAGAGACGTGGGAGCAGTACTTC
CDR3aa: CSVAGETWEQYF
abundance: few
d_gene: -
j_gene: TRBJ2-7
v_gene: TRBV29-1

CDR3nt: TGTGCCAGCAGTTACGTTGGGCGGGACTTTCAAGAGACCCAGTACTTC
CDR3aa: CASSYVGRDFQETQYF
abundance: -
d_gene: -
j_gene: TRBJ2-5
v_gene: TRBV6-6

CDR3nt: TGTGCCAGCAGTCCCGGGGAGGGGGCAACTAATGAAAAACTGTTTTTT
CDR3aa: CASSPGEGATNEKLFF
abundance: -
d_gene: -
j_gene: TRBJ1-4
v_gene: TRBV27

CDR3nt: TGCAGTGCGGGGAGGGGGGGAGGGTATATTCAGTACTTC
CDR3aa: CSAGRGGGYIQYF
abundance: -
d_gene: -
j_gene: TRBJ2-7
v_gene: TRBV20-1

CDR3nt: TGTGCCAGCAGCCGCGATCCTAGCTTGGCCAAAAACATTCAGTACTTC
CDR3aa: CASSRDPSLAKNIQYF
abundance: -
d_gene: -
j_gene: TRBJ2-4
v_gene: TRBV12-3/TRBV12-4

CDR3nt: TGTGCCAGCAGTGAAGAAGACGAGAACACTGAAGCTTTCTTT
CDR3aa: CASSEEDENTEAFF
abundance: -
d_gene: -
j_gene: TRBJ1-1
v_gene: TRBV2

CDR3nt: TGCGCCAGCAGCTTACAGGGACGAGGCGATCAGCCCCAGCATTTT
CDR3aa: CASSLQGRGDQPQHF
abundance: -
d_gene: -
j_gene: TRBJ1-5
v_gene: TRBV5-1

CDR3nt: TGTGCCAGCAGCCCCGGGGGAGGGGTTTACAATGAGCAGTTCTTC
CDR3aa: CASSPGGGVYNEQFF
abundance: few
d_gene: TRBD2
j_gene: TRBJ2-1
v_gene: TRBV6-5

CDR3nt: TGTGCCAGCAGCGTAAGTTTATACGAGCAGTACTTC
CDR3aa: CASSVSLYEQYF
abundance: few
d_gene: -
j_gene: TRBJ2-7
v_gene: TRBV7-9

CDR3nt: TGTGCCAGCAGCCCACCCGGGACAGGGAGTTCACCCCTCCACTTT
CDR3aa: CASSPPGTGSSPLHF
abundance: -
d_gene: TRBD1
j_gene: TRBJ1-6
v_gene: TRBV9

CDR3nt: TGTGCCAGCAGCCGTTCCCCACCTAGCGGGGGCTACAATGAGCAGTTCTTC
CDR3aa: CASSRSPPSGGYNEQFF
abundance: -
d_gene: TRBD2
j_gene: TRBJ2-1
v_gene: TRBV4-2

CDR3nt: TGCAGTGCTAAGGCCCGGTGGGGCCCCTACAATGAGCAGTACTTC
CDR3aa: CSAKARWGPYNEQYF
abundance: few
d_gene: -
j_gene: TRBJ2-7
v_gene: TRBV20-1

CDR3nt: TGCGCCAGCAGCCTATCCGACTGGGGGGCCTCATACCAGCAGACCCAGTACTTC
CDR3aa: CASSLSDWGASYQQTQYF
abundance: few
d_gene: -
j_gene: TRBJ2-5
v_gene: TRBV10-2

CDR3nt: TGTGCCAGCAGCACAGAAGGGGGCTATGGCTACACCTTC
CDR3aa: CASSTEGGYGYTF
abundance: few
d_gene: -
j_gene: TRBJ1-2
v_gene: TRBV7-2

CDR3nt: TGTGCCAGCAGTGAGGGGTACCCTGCCTACGAGCAGTACTTC
CDR3aa: CASSEGYPAYEQYF
abundance: -
d_gene: -
j_gene: TRBJ2-7
v_gene: TRBV6-6

CDR3nt: TGTGTCAGCAGTGAATCGGGCAGGGTTGACGCTTTCTTT
CDR3aa: CVSSESGRVDAFF
abundance: -
d_gene: -
j_gene: TRBJ1-1
v_gene: TRBV25-1

CDR3nt: TGCAGTGCTAGAACCCCCGGGGGGGGTGAGAACCAGTACTTC
CDR3aa: CSARTPGGGENQYF
abundance: few
d_gene: TRBD2
j_gene: TRBJ2-7
v_gene: TRBV20-1

CDR3nt: TGTGCCAGCAGTTTAGGGGGACAGGGGCGTAGAAACACCATATATTTT
CDR3aa: CASSLGGQGRRNTIYF
abundance: -
d_gene: TRBD1
j_gene: TRBJ1-3
v_gene: TRBV12-3/TRBV12-4

CDR3nt: TGTGCCAGCAGCTCGGTCCCGGGACAGGGGGCGGACGCTGATACGCAGTATTTT
CDR3aa: CASSSVPGQGADADTQYF
abundance: -
d_gene: TRBD1
j_gene: TRBJ2-3
v_gene: TRBV7-8

CDR3nt: TGCGCCAGCAGTGACGCCGGGACTGACGATGAGCAGTTCTTC
CDR3aa: CASSDAGTDDEQFF
abundance: -
d_gene: -
j_gene: TRBJ2-1
v_gene: TRBV10-1

CDR3nt: TGTGCCAGCAGCCCTATGGGGGGTAGCACAGATACGCAGTATTTT
CDR3aa: CASSPMGGSTDTQYF
abundance: few
d_gene: -
j_gene: TRBJ2-3
v_gene: TRBV27

CDR3nt: TGCAGCGTTGTGCGACTACGGGATACGCAGTATTTT
CDR3aa: CSVVRLRDTQYF
abundance: -
d_gene: -
j_gene: TRBJ2-3
v_gene: TRBV29-1

CDR3nt: TGTGCCAGCAGTCCTTTACAGGGGGCATATGGTGGCTACACCTTC
CDR3aa: CASSPLQGAYGGYTF
abundance: -
d_gene: TRBD1
j_gene: TRBJ1-2
v_gene: TRBV27

CDR3nt: TGTGCCAGCAGCTCAGCTTTTCACCCTACCGGGACATCAAATGAGCAGTTCTTC
CDR3aa: CASSSAFHPTGTSNEQFF
abundance: -
d_gene: -
j_gene: TRBJ2-1
v_gene: TRBV7-9

CDR3nt: TGTGCCAGCAGCTTGAATCCGGCCTCCTACGAGCAGTACTTC
CDR3aa: CASSLNPASYEQYF
abundance: -
d_gene: -
j_gene: TRBJ2-7
v_gene: TRBV5-6

CDR3nt: TGTGCCAGCAGCAAGGGACAGGGGGCGAGCACAGATACGCAGTATTTT
CDR3aa: CASSKGQGASTDTQYF
abundance: -
d_gene: TRBD1
j_gene: TRBJ2-3
v_gene: TRBV5-4

CDR3nt: TGCAGCGTGGGGCGGGATCACAATGAGCAGTTCTTC
CDR3aa: CSVGRDHNEQFF
abundance: few
d_gene: -
j_gene: TRBJ2-1
v_gene: TRBV29-1